These 20 T cell receptor beta chains were sequenced from one sample in a study of human T cells and chemical hapten exposure (dated by TCRdb to the early 2020s). Library preparation was by RACE. These reads were obtained on a NextSeq 500. TCRdb took the public reads, trimmed them with fastp at Q25, ran MiXCR for clone calling and kept in-frame beta chains. When rows share a CDR3 protein, they turn into one entry using the most common DNA and genes. The sample has 330,000 or so distinct CDR3 sequences on record, over 6% of them singletons. The ten largest make up about 5% of the sample. Sample time point, as interpreted from the label and publication: patch test 2, 6 weeks after DPC sensitization. The meaning of the sample's treatment or condition label: therapeutic diphenylcyclopropenone sensitization with weekly scalp DPC. Source: whole blood, taken in connection with sensitization to the hapten diphenylcyclopropenone (DPC). The receptors were sampled from a woman in her late teens or twenties with alopecia areata. Some clones in this sample may be carry-over from other donors' samples.

This clonotype was detected many times. V gene TRBV28 combines with J gene TRBJ1-5, with D unclear. This CDR3 spans 12 amino acids. CDR1 is MDHEN, CDR2 SYDVKM, per germline. V was shortened by 6 bases and J by 4 bases, with 7 bases between the two germline ends. CDR3 sequence reads: CASSTLNQPQHF. The CDR3 DNA reads as TGTGCCAGCAGCACTCTAAATCAGCCCCAGCATTTT.

This clonotype was counted ten times or more. The chain uses TRBV4-1 and TRBJ2-5, with no clear D. Trimming stripped 5 bases from V and 1 base from J, with 8 bases between. Germline CDR1 MGHRA, CDR2 YSYEKL. The CDR3 runs 13 residues. The CDR3 DNA is TGCGCCAGCAGCTACCGGATCCAAGAGACCCAGTACTTC. Encoded protein: CASSYRIQETQYF.

This clonotype was detected many times. The chain combines TRBV6-2 or TRBV6-3 with TRBJ2-3; 10 bases are shared with TRBD2. The CDR3 contains 17 residues. CDR1 is MNHEY, CDR2 SVGEGT, per germline. V shed 0 bases, J shed 0 bases, and the junction held 3 bases outside the gene matches. The CDR3 coding sequence is TGTGCCAGCAGTTACTCGTTAGCGGGGGGTAGCACAGATACGCAGTATTTT. Protein sequence: CASSYSLAGGSTDTQYF.

For this clonotype: Possible read error: a much larger clone is one base away. The chain has TRBV2 and TRBJ1-5; D unresolved. Trimming pared 3 bases from V and 1 base from J, leaving 10 bases between. Germline V lookup: CDR1 SNHLY, CDR2 FYNNEI. The CDR3 sequence is 15 residues long. CDR3 residues: CASSDAFYSNQPQHF. The CDR3 DNA follows: TGTGCCAGCAGTGATGCGTTTTACAGCAATCAGCCCCAGCATTTT.

This clonotype occurred many times. The chain uses TRBV7-6 and TRBJ2-1; D unclear. Germline values: CDR1 SGHVS, CDR2 FNYEAQ. There are 13 residues in the CDR3. V dropped 5 bases and J dropped 5 bases, with 10 bases sitting between them. The chain's CDR3 is CASSPNTDNEQFF. The CDR3 bases are TGTGCCAGCAGCCCTAATACGGACAATGAGCAGTTCTTC.

This rearrangement joins TRBV19 to TRBJ2-2; no clear D. The V gene's germline CDR1 is LNHDA and CDR2 SQIVND (reference sequence). CDR3 length: 13 residues. Trimming pared 7 bases from V and 6 bases from J, leaving 12 bases between. The CDR3 reads CASTLDGAGELFF. DNA of the CDR3: TGTGCCAGTACCCTGGACGGCGCCGGGGAGCTGTTTTTT.

The chain links TRBV28 to TRBJ2-7, with D maybe TRBD2 (6 bases). Germline V gives CDR1 MDHEN, CDR2 SYDVKM. V lost 5 bases and J 6 bases, leaving 14 bases between the germline ends. This CDR3 region has 13 residues. The chain's CDR3 is CASSGRRVGEQYF. In DNA form, the CDR3 reads TGTGCCAGCAGTGGACGGAGGGTGGGCGAGCAGTACTTC.

This clonotype was detected only a few times. CDR3 sequence reads: CSAPGQDNEKLFF. CDR3 nucleotides: TGCAGTGCCCCGGGACAGGATAATGAAAAACTGTTTTTT. The chain uses TRBV20-1 and TRBJ1-4; 8 nucleotides match TRBD1. The CDR3 has 13 amino acids. After removal of 6 bases from V and 4 bases from J, the junction contained 4 bases not matched to a gene. The germline gives CDR1 DFQATT, CDR2 SNEGSKA (reference sequence).

Many counts were recorded for this clonotype. V gene TRBV6-5 combines with J gene TRBJ1-5; the D gene is possibly TRBD1 (6 bases). The germline gives CDR1 MNHEY, CDR2 SVGAGI. The CDR3 runs to 14 residues. Trimming took 5 bases from V and 0 from J, leaving 8 bases between them. CDR3 in DNA: TGTGCCAGCAGTAGGGGGATTAGCAATCAGCCCCAGCATTTT. Its protein product is CASSRGISNQPQHF.

The genes are TRBV27 and TRBJ2-7; 7 bases fit TRBD2. The CDR3 contains 17 residues. V gave up 3 bases and J gave up 4 bases; unmatched junction bases: 15. Looked up from germline, CDR1 is MNHEY and CDR2 is SMNVEV (reference sequence). In nucleotides, the CDR3 is TGTGCCAGCAGTTTTTCGGGGAGGGGTCCGGGAGTTTACGAGCAGTACTTC. This gives the protein CASSFSGRGPGVYEQYF.

This clonotype was recorded many times. V is TRBV14 and J is TRBJ1-1, with D possibly TRBD1 on 5 matching bases. Germline lookup yields CDR1 SGHDN and CDR2 FVKESK. Between the trimmed V and J ends, which lost 3 bases and 4 bases, there was a span of 21 bases. The CDR3 is made up of 17 amino acids. This CDR3 reads CASSHFPVGGSGTEAFF. The CDR3 DNA is TGTGCCAGCAGCCATTTCCCCGTGGGGGGGTCGGGCACTGAAGCTTTCTTT.

This clonotype was observed a few times. J is TRBJ2-3 and V is TRBV29-1; D is unclear. V lost 6 bases and J 0 bases, leaving 16 bases between the germline ends. Germline CDR1 and CDR2: SQVTM and ANQGSEA. This CDR3 is built from 15 residues. In DNA form, the CDR3 reads TGCAGCGTCACTACCCCGGGTCCAAGCACAGATACGCAGTATTTT. This sequence encodes CSVTTPGPSTDTQYF.

This clonotype was seen ten or more times. The chain combines TRBV29-1 with TRBJ2-7; D is unclear. CDR1 is SQVTM and CDR2 is ANQGSEA in the germline V gene. The CDR3 is 14 residues long. The V gene lost 6 bases and the J gene lost 4 bases, with 19 bases spanning the gap. In nucleotides, the CDR3 is TGCAGCGTGAGCTCCTTTGAGGCAGGATACGAGCAGTACTTC. Amino acids: CSVSSFEAGYEQYF.

This clonotype was counted ten times or more. The V gene is TRBV12-3 or TRBV12-4, the J gene TRBJ1-2; D is ambiguous. Trimming shortened V by 4 bases and J by 5 bases, and 11 bases separated the two germline ends. This CDR3 has 13 residues. DNA of the CDR3: TGTGCCAGCAGTTGGCCCACGCATTATGGCTACACCTTC. Translated: CASSWPTHYGYTF.

This clonotype was observed many times. The V gene is TRBV10-3, the J gene TRBJ2-7, with 9 nucleotides matching TRBD1. The CDR3 spans 14 residues. V dropped 0 bases and J dropped 3; count of bases not matched to a gene: 0. Per the germline V gene, CDR1 is ENHRY and CDR2 is SYGVKD. The CDR3, as DNA: TGTGCCATCAGTGAGTCGGGACAGGGCTACGAGCAGTACTTC. It is translated as CAISESGQGYEQYF.

This clonotype was counted many times. The chain is built from TRBV6-5 and TRBJ2-7, with 8 bases fitting TRBD1. This CDR3 spans 13 amino acids. The V gene end was trimmed by 6 bases and the J gene end by 6 bases; junction bases not matched to a gene: 7. CDR1 MNHEY and CDR2 SVGAGI come from the germline V gene. The CDR3 DNA reads TGTGCCAGCAGCCGAGGACAGGGCCTCGAGCAGTACTTC. Its protein product is CASSRGQGLEQYF.

CDR3 amino acids: CASSAQGEVSPLHF. The CDR3 DNA is TGCGCCAGCAGCGCACAGGGGGAAGTTTCACCCCTCCACTTT. The chain combines TRBV5-1 with TRBJ1-6; 8 bases line up with TRBD1. Per germline, CDR1 SGHRS and CDR2 YFSETQ. The CDR3 runs to 14 residues. After removal of 4 bases from V and 9 bases from J, the junction contained 6 bases not matched to a gene.

This clonotype has a handful of counts. The rearrangement links TRBV28 to TRBJ2-3, with D possibly being TRBD2 (6 bases). The germline CDR1 and CDR2 sequences are MDHEN and SYDVKM. The CDR3 is 15 residues long. The V and J ends lost 5 bases and 0 bases respectively, with 12 bases between them. The CDR3 bases are TGTGCCAGCAGTCCTCTAGCGACTAGCACAGATACGCAGTATTTT. Translating gives CASSPLATSTDTQYF.

V and J are TRBV10-3 and TRBJ2-7; 7 nucleotides match TRBD1. Looked up from germline, CDR1 is ENHRY and CDR2 is SYGVKD. The CDR3 sequence is 14 residues long. Unmatched junction bases numbered 7, after V lost 5 bases and J lost 3 bases. CDR3 residues: CAISLTGKGYEQYF. The CDR3 coding sequence is TGTGCCATCAGTCTGACAGGGAAAGGCTACGAGCAGTACTTC.

This clonotype was seen ten or more times. The V and J genes are TRBV24-1 and TRBJ1-5, with D unresolved. CDR1 is KGHDR and CDR2 is SFDVKD in the germline V gene. Trimming pared 7 bases from V and 3 bases from J, leaving 9 bases between. The length of the CDR3 is 13 residues. CDR3 DNA sequence: TGTGCCACCAGGGCGTCGGCCAATCAGCCCCAGCATTTT. It translates to CATRASANQPQHF.